This entry concerns a single TCR beta chain. The antigen it binds to is not known. One base away there is no much larger clone; base qualities are not given. Samples from volunteer blood donors who had recovered from COVID-19 were contributed by a second Seattle source. Whole blood was collected in K2EDTA tubes by collaborating institutions according to the institutions' own protocols. For TCRbeta analysis, collaborators shipped samples in one of three forms: frozen whole blood, isolated PBMCs, or DNA extracted from either of those sample types. The sample originates from a study of blood T cell repertoires in COVID-19 (TCRdb year 2020). Regarding the research as a whole: Samples covering the acute and convalescent phases of COVID-19 were provided by collaborators in the United States, Italy and Spain. The prospective study material was composed of cDNA or gDNA derived from T cells, B-cell-depleted T cells, or PBMCs. Subjects who had been exposed to COVID-19, were actively infected with it, or had recovered from it provided the deeply sampled blood TCRbeta repertoires that made up the dataset. The repertoires were released in a freely available public database intended as a resource for research on the immune response to SARS-CoV-2. Samples came from the ongoing ImmuneRACE study (first 160 participants) plus 1,254 subjects from 6 global collaborators. Nearly every sample came with metadata listing a de-identified subject ID, COVID-19 status, age in years and sex. Where available, HLA class I and class II types were taken from metadata supplied by the sample provider and were not determined by assay-based typing.

TCRbeta CDR3 regions were amplified from genomic DNA using the immunoSEQ Assay, a bias-controlled multiplex PCR. Per the original workflow: Nucleated cell counts per sample were estimated from amplification of reference gene primers within the assay. To quantify the absolute abundance of each unique TCRbeta CDR3 rearrangement, sequence reads were collapsed and filtered. For each sample, productive Simpson clonality was calculated as the square root of Simpson's diversity index across productive rearrangements. The table comes from immuneACCESS by way of TCRdb, which keeps in-frame sequences with V and J called. Part of the clones is missing from these tables; in studies checked, under half for an unresolved V gene and the rest for unknown reasons. V and J calls and clone size are copied from that table; D and trimming were computed from the DNA. Here the sample has roughly 300,000 clones; approximately 87% occur a single time. Together, the top ten hold about 8% of the sample.

As encoded in the germline V gene (reference sequence), CDR1 is LNHDA while CDR2 is SQIVND. Trimming leaves V shorter by 7 bases and J shorter by 7 bases, with the junction holding 6 bases beyond the gene matches. Reading from cysteine to phenylalanine, the CDR3 counts 12 amino acids. Just the 36-base CDR3 DNA is kept, in frame starting at base 1. Summary of the overall study and its limitations: The amount of clinical and demographic metadata varied by source and participant and was provided uncurated.

The sequenced sample consisted of peripheral blood. This TCR was sampled from a woman in her 50s who had recovered from COVID-19. This receptor chain uses TRBV19 and TRBJ2-7; a stretch of 8 junction bases matches TRBD1. At the DNA level, the sequence is TGTGCCAGTAAGGACAGGGCGGAGGAGCAGTACTTC. It encodes CASKDRAEEQYF.